This T cell receptor beta chain was profiled in a study of PD-L1 blockade in urothelial cancer. About the research overall: Blood-derived samples held a median approximately 140,000 T cells.

Only in-frame clones appear in the TCRdb table, and some are missing; sequencing was by immunoSEQ multiplex PCR. The table has about 81,000 clones, roughly nine tenths seen once. V lost 9 bases, J lost 6 bases, and 15 bases stayed unmatched. The CDR3 totals 17 residues. This clone appeared a single time. Its antigen is as yet unknown. As for time point: pretreatment peripheral blood. Pretreatment and on-treatment samples were taken, numbering 1 to 8 per patient. Study-wide results and limits: Prediction of better survival came from below-median pretreatment blood TCR clonality. Those with durable benefit had larger increases in tumor-associated blood clones at 3 weeks.

This rearrangement joins TRBV23-1 to TRBJ1-4, with 11 bases lining up with TRBD1. TRBV23-1 is an open reading frame whose function is uncertain. This clonotype originated in an elderly woman with urothelial cancer. The material was PBMCs, obtained around atezolizumab (anti-PD-L1) treatment. The CDR3 here is CARYRGTGGSCDEKLFF. The DNA for the CDR3 is TGCGCCAGATATAGGGGGACAGGGGGTTCGTGCGATGAAAAACTGTTTTTT.